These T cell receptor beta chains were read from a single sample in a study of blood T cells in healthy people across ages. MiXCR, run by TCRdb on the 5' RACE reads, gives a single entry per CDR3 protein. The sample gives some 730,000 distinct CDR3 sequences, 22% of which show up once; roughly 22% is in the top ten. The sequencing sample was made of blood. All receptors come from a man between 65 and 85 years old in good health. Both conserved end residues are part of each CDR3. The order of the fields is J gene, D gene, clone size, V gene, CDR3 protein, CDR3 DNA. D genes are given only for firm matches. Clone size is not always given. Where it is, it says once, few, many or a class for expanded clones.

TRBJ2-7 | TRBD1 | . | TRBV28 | CASSDSTGTAKGEQYF | TGTGCCAGCAGCGATTCGACCGGGACAGCAAAGGGCGAGCAGTACTTC
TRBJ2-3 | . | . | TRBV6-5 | CASSLNGGAADTQYF | TGTGCCAGCAGCCTCAACGGCGGGGCGGCAGATACGCAGTATTTT
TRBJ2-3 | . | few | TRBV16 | CASSPPTTRTDTQYF | TGTGCCAGCAGCCCTCCAACCACTCGCACAGATACGCAGTATTTT
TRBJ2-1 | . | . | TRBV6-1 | CASSEMGNEQFF | TGTGCCAGCAGTGAAATGGGGAATGAGCAGTTCTTC
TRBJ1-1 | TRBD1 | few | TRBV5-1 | CASSSGQTSMNTEAFF | TGCGCCAGCAGCTCGGGACAGACCTCAATGAACACTGAAGCTTTCTTT
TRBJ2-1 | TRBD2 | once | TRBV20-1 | CSARQLAGRGIREQFF | TGCAGTGCTAGACAACTAGCGGGGAGGGGGATCAGGGAGCAGTTCTTC
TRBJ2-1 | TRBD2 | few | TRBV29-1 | CKAGAYNEQFF | TGCAAAGCGGGGGCCTACAATGAGCAGTTCTTC
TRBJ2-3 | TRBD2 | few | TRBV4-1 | CASSQDVRLAAITDTQYF | TGCGCCAGCAGCCAAGATGTGCGGCTAGCGGCAATCACAGATACGCAGTATTTT
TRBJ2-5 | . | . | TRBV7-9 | CASSSMVGTSWETQYF | TGTGCCAGCAGCAGTATGGTAGGGACGTCTTGGGAGACCCAGTACTTC
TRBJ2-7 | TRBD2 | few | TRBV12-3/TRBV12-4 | CASSLSRTRGQYF | TGTGCCAGCAGTTTATCCCGGACTAGAGGGCAGTACTTC
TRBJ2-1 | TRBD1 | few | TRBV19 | CASSVVYGTGRKEQFF | TGTGCCAGTAGTGTGGTTTACGGGACAGGACGTAAGGAGCAGTTCTTC
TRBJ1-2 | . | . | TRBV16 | CASSQARGNGYTF | TGTGCCAGCAGCCAGGCCCGAGGGAATGGCTACACCTTC
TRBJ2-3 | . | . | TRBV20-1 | CSARGLLGEDTQYF | TGCAGTGCTAGAGGTCTCTTAGGGGAAGATACGCAGTATTTT
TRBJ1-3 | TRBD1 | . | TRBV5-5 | CASSLETGVGNTIYF | TGTGCCAGCAGCTTGGAGACAGGGGTCGGAAACACCATATATTTT
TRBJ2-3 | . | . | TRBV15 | CATSREEGLALTDTQYF | TGTGCCACCAGCAGAGAAGAGGGATTGGCCCTCACAGATACGCAGTATTTT
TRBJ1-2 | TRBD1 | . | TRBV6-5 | CAGSYSGGHLTNYGYTF | TGTGCCGGCAGTTACTCAGGGGGACACTTAACTAACTATGGCTACACCTTC
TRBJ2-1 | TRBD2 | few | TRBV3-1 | CASSPTSGAHNEQFF | TGTGCCAGCAGTCCGACTAGCGGGGCCCACAATGAGCAGTTCTTC